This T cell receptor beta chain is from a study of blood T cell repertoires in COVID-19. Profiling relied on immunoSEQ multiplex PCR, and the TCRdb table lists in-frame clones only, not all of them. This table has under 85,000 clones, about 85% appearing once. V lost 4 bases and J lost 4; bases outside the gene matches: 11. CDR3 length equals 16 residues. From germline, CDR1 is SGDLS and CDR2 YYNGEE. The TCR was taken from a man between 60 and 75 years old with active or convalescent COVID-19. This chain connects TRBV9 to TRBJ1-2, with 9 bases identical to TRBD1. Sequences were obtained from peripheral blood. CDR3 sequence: CASSPPGTGRIYGYTF. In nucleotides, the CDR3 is TGTGCCAGCAGCCCCCCGGGGACAGGGAGAATCTATGGCTACACCTTC.